One sample yielded the 24 T cell receptor beta chains listed below, sequenced in a study of T-cell reconstitution after alpha-beta-depleted transplantation in children. Molecular barcoding with unique molecular identifiers was used for the TCRbeta library. TCRdb re-analysed the PCR reads in MiXCR, keeping a single row per CDR3 protein. Of 6,500 to 9,000 distinct CDR3 sequences detected, about 32% appear once; the ten largest clones hold roughly 2.2%. The input for sequencing was peripheral blood, taken 60 days after TCRalphabeta/CD19-depleted stem cell transplant. The receptors here all came from a boy younger than two who had a stem cell transplant for SCID, so the T cells may come from the graft donor.

This chain links TRBV9 with TRBJ2-4, with D possibly matching TRBD1 (6 bases). Trimming shortened V by 4 bases and J by 3 bases, and 14 bases separated the two germline ends. Germline values: CDR1 SGDLS, CDR2 YYNGEE. The CDR3 consists of 15 residues. CDR3 sequence reads: CASSRRGWDKNIQYF. DNA of the CDR3: TGTGCCAGCAGCCGCAGGGGTTGGGACAAAAACATTCAGTACTTC.

This sequence joins TRBV5-1 and TRBJ2-2; 14 nucleotides align to TRBD2. Germline-derived CDR1 and CDR2 are SGHRS and YFSETQ. The J segment lost 3 bases and the V segment lost 3 bases, leaving 1 base of the junction unmatched. The CDR3 sequence is 16 residues long. The CDR3 loop is CASSSGLAGDTGELFF. The DNA for the CDR3 is TGCGCCAGCAGCTCGGGACTAGCGGGAGACACCGGGGAGCTGTTTTTT.

In its sample, this clonotype is medium-sized (0.01 to 0.1%). The chain carries TRBV5-1 and TRBJ2-7; maybe TRBD1 (6 bases). Germline V CDR1 and CDR2: SGHRS, YFSETQ. The CDR3 sequence is 15 residues long. Trimming took 1 base from V and 2 from J, leaving 13 bases between them. The CDR3 spells CASSLPEGVPYEQYF. In DNA form, the CDR3 reads TGCGCCAGCAGCTTGCCCGAGGGGGTTCCCTACGAGCAGTACTTC.

This clonotype counts as medium-sized (0.01 to 0.1%). CDR3 loop: CASSPLLRWSAEKNYGYTF. CDR3 in DNA: TGTGCCAGCAGCCCACTGCTAAGGTGGTCGGCAGAAAAGAACTATGGCTACACCTTC. This chain joins TRBV7-6 and TRBJ1-2; D remains unclear. CDR3 length equals 19 residues. CDR1 SGHVS and CDR2 FNYEAQ come from the germline V gene. V lost 5 bases, J lost 2 bases, and 27 bases lay in between.

The chain carries TRBV10-3 and TRBJ1-1, with D hard to call. Germline CDR1 ENHRY, CDR2 SYGVKD. The CDR3 sequence is 14 residues long. V dropped 6 bases and J dropped 3 bases, with 14 bases sitting between them. The CDR3 region is CAISPRVDDTEAFF. CDR3 in DNA: TGTGCCATCAGCCCGCGGGTTGACGACACTGAAGCTTTCTTT.

Ten or more counts support this clonotype. The chain carries TRBV7-3 and TRBJ1-5; D call uncertain. V was clipped by 3 bases and J by 1 base, with 10 bases between them. Germline CDR1 reads SGHTA; CDR2 reads FQGTGA. This CDR3 region has 15 residues. CDR3 bases: TGTGCCAGCAGCTTTCCGGGCCCGAGCAATCAGCCCCAGCATTTT. Protein sequence: CASSFPGPSNQPQHF.

This chain uses TRBV5-6 with TRBJ2-1, with D possibly TRBD2 on 6 matching bases. The CDR3 loop spans 16 amino acids. The germline CDR1 and CDR2 sequences are SGHDT and YYEEEE. V was clipped by 4 bases and J by 1 base, with 15 bases between them. The CDR3 region is CASSLRGSISYNEQFF. In nucleotides, the CDR3 is TGTGCCAGCAGCCTTCGGGGGAGCATTTCCTACAATGAGCAGTTCTTC.

By frequency in the sample, this clonotype is medium-sized. The chain carries TRBV5-1 and TRBJ2-7; the match to TRBD1 covers 9 bases. This CDR3 is 15 amino acids long. V lost 4 bases to trimming and J lost 2 bases; unmatched junction nucleotides: 7. Germline V gene data show CDR1 as SGHRS and CDR2 as YFSETQ. The CDR3 DNA reads TGCGCCAGCAGCGTGCCGGGACAGGGAGCCTACGAGCAGTACTTC. As protein: CASSVPGQGAYEQYF.

By share of the sample, this clonotype is medium-sized. This chain joins TRBV24-1 and TRBJ2-7, with TRBD1 matching 10 bases. The CDR3 spans 15 residues. Germline CDR1 is KGHDR and CDR2 is SFDVKD. V was clipped by 3 bases and J by 5 bases; unmatched bases: 6. CDR3 DNA sequence: TGTGCCACCAGTGATCTCCGGGACAGGGGTCACGAGCAGTACTTC. It specifies CATSDLRDRGHEQYF.

The chain joins TRBV4-2 to TRBJ1-4; D not certain. Trimming took off 4 bases at V and 0 bases at J, with 15 bases between the two ends. Germline CDR1 reads LGHNA; CDR2 reads YNFKEQ. The CDR3 runs to 17 residues. CDR3 coding DNA: TGTGCCAGCAGCCCCGGGCTCCATCCGACAACTAATGAAAAACTGTTTTTT. Encoded protein: CASSPGLHPTTNEKLFF.

In its sample, this clonotype ranks as medium-sized (0.01 to 0.1%). The chain has TRBV10-3 and TRBJ1-1; no clear D. In germline, CDR1 is ENHRY, CDR2 SYGVKD. Trimming removed 7 bases from V and 5 bases from J, with 8 bases in between. This CDR3 is 11 amino acids long. DNA of the CDR3: TGTGCCATCAACGGACGGACTGAAGCTTTCTTT. Residues: CAINGRTEAFF.

This clonotype occurred a few times. The chain's CDR3 is CAWSVGGPAYEQYF. As DNA, the CDR3 is TGTGCCTGGAGTGTAGGCGGGCCCGCCTACGAGCAGTACTTC. The gene calls are TRBV30 and TRBJ2-7; D may be TRBD2 (5 bases). Trimming stripped 0 bases from V and 2 bases from J, with 11 bases between. The CDR3 is 14 amino acids. Germline V gene sequence: CDR1 GTSNPN, CDR2 SVGIG (reference sequence).

This chain joins TRBV24-1 and TRBJ2-7; D unclear. V lost 7 bases and J lost 0, with 21 bases in between. CDR1 and CDR2 (germline): KGHDR, SFDVKD. CDR3 length: 17 amino acids. The CDR3 nucleotides read TGTGCCACCAGGGCCCGTTCTTTGTCCCTGAACTCCTACGAGCAGTACTTC. Amino acid sequence: CATRARSLSLNSYEQYF.

By frequency in the sample, this clonotype is medium-sized. The rearrangement uses TRBV19 and TRBJ1-5; possibly TRBD1 for D (5 bases). V lost 7 bases and J 3 bases, leaving 13 bases between the germline ends. This CDR3 has 14 amino acids. Per germline, CDR1 LNHDA and CDR2 SQIVND (reference sequence). CDR3 residues: CASNSRGINQPQHF. DNA for the CDR3: TGTGCCAGTAATTCCCGGGGGATCAATCAGCCCCAGCATTTT.

Ten or more counts support this clonotype. The genes are TRBV25-1 and TRBJ1-1, with D hard to call. With 1 base removed from V and 5 bases from J, the gap between germline ends came to 14 bases. Germline values: CDR1 MGHDK, CDR2 SYGVNS. The CDR3 consists of 15 residues. CDR3 residues: CASSESVGQKTEAFF. CDR3 sequence (DNA): TGTGCCAGCAGTGAATCAGTCGGTCAGAAGACTGAAGCTTTCTTT.

The V gene is TRBV5-1, the J gene TRBJ2-5; maybe TRBD1 (6 bases). Trimming took 0 bases from V and 1 from J, leaving 7 bases between them. The length of the CDR3 is 14 residues. Germline V gene sequence: CDR1 SGHRS, CDR2 YFSETQ. CDR3 coding DNA: TGCGCCAGCAGCTTGGGGACAGTCCAAGAGACCCAGTACTTC. Translating gives CASSLGTVQETQYF.

The chain employs TRBV3-1 and TRBJ2-5, with a possible D match to TRBD1 (6 bases). Germline assignment: CDR1 LGHDT and CDR2 YNNKEL (reference sequence). V shed 8 bases and J shed 1 base, with 44 bases lying between them. The CDR3 has 24 residues. The CDR3 here is CASWGRIIMSGHNGMCSTQETQYF. CDR3 DNA sequence: TGTGCCAGCTGGGGGCGGATCATAATGTCTGGTCATAATGGGATGTGCTCGACCCAAGAGACCCAGTACTTC.

This clonotype qualifies as medium-sized. The rearrangement joins TRBV18 to TRBJ1-1; D is uncertain. The V and J ends lost 3 bases and 0 bases respectively, with 5 bases between them. CDR1 is KGHSH, CDR2 LQKENI, per germline. The CDR3 has 13 amino acids. Written as DNA, the CDR3 is TGTGCCAGCTCACCCGATCTGAACACTGAAGCTTTCTTT. It encodes CASSPDLNTEAFF.

The V and J genes are TRBV5-1 and TRBJ2-6, with D hard to call. Germline CDR1 SGHRS, CDR2 YFSETQ. Deletions cut 1 base from V and 2 bases from J, with 7 bases between. This CDR3 has 15 amino acids. CDR3 region: CASSLFPTGANVLTF. CDR3 nucleotides: TGCGCCAGCAGCTTGTTTCCGACTGGGGCCAACGTCCTGACTTTC.

This clonotype is medium-sized in the sample. The rearrangement links TRBV7-9 to TRBJ2-7; a weak D match, TRBD1 (6 bases). V was shortened by 2 bases and J by 2 bases, with 16 bases between the two germline ends. This CDR3 region has 16 residues. CDR1 is SEHNR and CDR2 is FQNEAQ in the germline V gene (reference sequence). The CDR3 nucleotides are TGTGCCAGCAGCTTATTAACCGGACAGACAGCCTACGAGCAGTACTTC. This sequence encodes CASSLLTGQTAYEQYF.

The count of this clonotype is one. The genes are TRBV29-1 and TRBJ2-7; TRBD2 matches 7 bases. The CDR3 contains 13 residues. The germline CDR1 and CDR2 sequences are SQVTM and ANQGSEA. Unmatched junction bases numbered 8, after V lost 6 bases and J lost 3 bases. The DNA of the CDR3 is TGCAGCGTCTGGGACTACTTAGACTACGAGCAGTACTTC. This translates into CSVWDYLDYEQYF.

This clonotype came up many times. The chain employs TRBV7-9 and TRBJ2-1; D possibly corresponds to TRBD2 (7 bases). V lost 3 bases and J lost 0, with 15 bases in between. The CDR3 sequence is 17 residues long. Germline V CDR1 and CDR2: SEHNR, FQNEAQ (reference sequence). CDR3 sequence reads: CASSFRDRGASYNEQFF. The CDR3 DNA reads as TGTGCCAGCAGCTTTCGCGACCGGGGGGCCTCCTACAATGAGCAGTTCTTC.

The count of this clonotype is one. This rearrangement joins TRBV5-1 to TRBJ2-5; 10 bases line up with TRBD2. CDR1 is SGHRS and CDR2 is YFSETQ in the germline V gene. There are 18 residues in the CDR3. The junction had 15 bases not matched to a gene; V was cut back by 0 bases and J by 7 bases. This chain's CDR3 is CASSLVPLTSGPIGTQYF. The CDR3 nucleotides are TGCGCCAGCAGCTTGGTACCCCTGACTAGCGGGCCAATCGGGACCCAGTACTTC.

The chain is built from TRBV5-1 and TRBJ2-5; weak D call: TRBD1 (6 bases). V was cut by 3 bases and J by 1 base, with 13 bases left in between. This CDR3 contains 15 residues. The germline V gene encodes CDR1 SGHRS and CDR2 YFSETQ. The CDR3 here is CASSWSTGPQETQYF. The CDR3 coding sequence is TGCGCCAGCAGCTGGTCGACAGGACCCCAAGAGACCCAGTACTTC.